The present TCR beta chain was sequenced within a study of blood T cell repertoires in COVID-19. Data came from immunoSEQ multiplex PCR; TCRdb stores just in-frame clones and leaves some out. Among some 250,000 clones listed, approximately 90% were seen once. This CDR3 comprises 13 residues. Germline-derived CDR1 and CDR2 are SGHNT and YENEEA. Between the trimmed V and J ends, which lost 1 base and 8 bases, there was a span of 11 bases. Source material: peripheral blood. The receptor's source is a woman aged 40 to 49 who had recovered from COVID-19. The chain uses TRBV11-3 and TRBJ1-1; D remains ambiguous. Here the CDR3 reads CASSLVADWEAFF. DNA of the CDR3: TGTGCCAGCAGCTTAGTGGCGGACTGGGAAGCTTTCTTT.